The 29 T cell receptor beta chains given below trace back to one sample, sequenced in a study of T-cell memory formation after mild COVID-19. TCRdb reanalysed the 5' RACE reads using MiXCR and keeps one entry per CDR3 protein. The table records about 540,000 distinct CDR3 sequences, around 21% of them present only once. Input material: PBMCs or a T cell subset sorted from them (not recorded which). The origin of the receptors is an adult woman who had mild COVID-19 (a few samples of this study predate the infection). Cell type and time point are not known.

This clonotype was seen a few times. The J gene is TRBJ2-5, the V gene TRBV7-2; D might be TRBD2 (6 bases). V was cut by 4 bases and J by 0 bases, with 12 bases left in between. Germline V gene sequence: CDR1 SGHTA, CDR2 FQGNSA. The CDR3 is 15 residues long. The CDR3 loop reads CASSSGDWDQETQYF. The CDR3 DNA reads TGTGCCAGCAGCTCTGGGGACTGGGACCAAGAGACCCAGTACTTC.

This clonotype showed up just a few times. This sequence joins TRBV4-2 and TRBJ1-2, with TRBD1 matching 9 bases. Germline lookup yields CDR1 LGHNA and CDR2 YNFKEQ. The CDR3 spans 15 residues. J was trimmed by 8 bases and V by 0 bases; bases with no gene match: 7. This CDR3 reads CASSQDLRDRVGYTF. Here the CDR3 DNA reads TGTGCCAGCAGCCAAGACCTCCGGGACAGGGTCGGCTACACCTTC.

This chain uses TRBV15 with TRBJ2-7, with D possibly TRBD2 on 5 matching bases. V was clipped by 6 bases and J by 7 bases, with 16 bases between them. The CDR3 extends over 13 amino acids. Germline CDR1 and CDR2: LNHNV and YYDKDF (reference sequence). CDR3 in DNA: TGTGCCACCAGGCCCCGGGTGTCGGGAGAGCAGTACTTC. It specifies CATRPRVSGEQYF.

A few counts support this clonotype. The chain joins TRBV6-2 or TRBV6-3 to TRBJ2-1; D gene ambiguous. Germline assignment: CDR1 MNHEY and CDR2 SVGEGT. The CDR3 has 14 amino acids. V dropped 0 bases and J dropped 8 bases, with 11 bases sitting between them. CDR3 protein: CASSYSTGSDEQFF. For the CDR3, the DNA is TGTGCCAGCAGTTACTCGACCGGGTCTGATGAGCAGTTCTTC.

This chain uses TRBV14 with TRBJ2-1; perhaps TRBD2 as D (5 bases). CDR1 and CDR2 from the germline V gene are SGHDN and FVKESK. V dropped 4 bases and J dropped 2 bases, with 21 bases sitting between them. The CDR3 spans 18 residues. Here the CDR3 reads CASSLSFLRAITYNEQFF. DNA of the CDR3: TGTGCCAGCAGCCTCTCCTTCTTGAGGGCTATTACCTACAATGAGCAGTTCTTC.

This clonotype turned up a few times. The chain has TRBV7-2 and TRBJ2-6; possible D gene TRBD1, 5 bases. CDR3 length equals 17 residues. CDR1 and CDR2 from the germline V gene are SGHTA and FQGNSA. Trimming shortened V by 1 base and J by 1 base, and 11 bases separated the two germline ends. CDR3 bases: TGTGCCAGCAGCTTAGGGTGGCAGGGATCTGGGGCCAACGTCCTGACTTTC. This translates into CASSLGWQGSGANVLTF.

This clonotype was counted between two and nine times. The chain recombines TRBV20-1 with TRBJ2-1; 13 bases match TRBD2. Germline V lookup: CDR1 DFQATT, CDR2 SNEGSKA (reference sequence). CDR3 length: 20 residues. V lost 0 bases and J lost 5; bases outside the gene matches: 16. The CDR3 coding sequence is TGCAGTGCTAGAGATCTGTTCGGACTAGCGGGAGTTGAGACGGACAATGAGCAGTTCTTC. It is translated as CSARDLFGLAGVETDNEQFF.

This clonotype was seen only a few times. DNA for the CDR3: TGTGCCAGCAGCGAAACTCCTCATGGGACAGGGGGAACTGAAGCTTTCTTT. Amino acids: CASSETPHGTGGTEAFF. The rearrangement links TRBV6-5 to TRBJ1-1, with 11 bases lining up with TRBD1. CDR1 and CDR2 (germline): MNHEY, SVGAGI. The CDR3 loop spans 17 amino acids. The V segment lost 6 bases and the J segment 5 bases; nucleotides outside the gene matches: 14.

The CDR3 loop is CASSLGLLVGSRGYGYTF. CDR3 coding DNA: TGTGCCAGCAGCTTGGGCTTGTTGGTCGGCTCTCGGGGGTATGGCTACACCTTC. The rearrangement joins TRBV7-2 to TRBJ1-2; D might be TRBD1 (5 bases). This CDR3 comprises 18 residues. Between the trimmed V and J ends, which lost 3 bases and 5 bases, there was a span of 25 bases. CDR1 and CDR2 (germline): SGHTA, FQGNSA.

The J gene is TRBJ1-2, the V gene TRBV12-3 or TRBV12-4, with no clear D. The CDR3 length is 13 residues. With 6 bases removed from V and 4 bases from J, the gap between germline ends came to 12 bases. The CDR3 sequence is CASSPRLSYGYTF. CDR3 DNA: TGTGCCAGCAGCCCGAGGTTATCCTATGGCTACACCTTC.

The V and J genes are TRBV20-1 and TRBJ2-3; perhaps D is TRBD1 or TRBD2 (5 bases each). Germline V gene sequence: CDR1 DFQATT, CDR2 SNEGSKA (reference sequence). Trimming removed 5 bases from V and 4 bases from J, with 10 bases in between. The CDR3 covers 12 residues. The CDR3 nucleotides read TGCAGTGCTTATCGGGGCCCAGATACGCAGTATTTT. This encodes CSAYRGPDTQYF.

The gene calls are TRBV6-2 or TRBV6-3 and TRBJ2-7; 7 nucleotides align to TRBD1. The CDR3 loop spans 15 amino acids. The ends lost 4 bases at V and 4 bases at J; junction bases unmatched: 10. In germline, CDR1 is MNHEY, CDR2 SVGEGT. CDR3 sequence (DNA): TGTGCCAGCAGTTTCAGACAGGGAGTTCATTACGAGCAGTACTTC. Encoded protein: CASSFRQGVHYEQYF.

This clonotype has a handful of counts. The chain uses TRBV7-6 and TRBJ2-7; D possibly corresponds to TRBD2 (5 bases). V was clipped by 5 bases and J by 3 bases, with 29 bases between them. The CDR3 loop spans 19 amino acids. Germline loops: CDR1 SGHVS, CDR2 FNYEAQ. CDR3 residues: CASSRTGRHYKRLYYEQYF. The DNA of the CDR3 is TGTGCCAGCAGCCGAACGGGCAGGCACTATAAGCGGCTCTACTACGAGCAGTACTTC.

V is TRBV29-1 and J is TRBJ2-7, with 8 bases aligning to TRBD1. Germline V lookup: CDR1 SQVTM, CDR2 ANQGSEA. The CDR3 length is 12 residues. Trimming took 7 bases from V and 5 from J; bases not matched to a gene: 7. CDR3 DNA sequence: TGCAGCGCCCCCGGGACAGGAGACGAGCAGTACTTC. This sequence encodes CSAPGTGDEQYF.

Only a few counts were recorded for this clonotype. The chain combines TRBV29-1 with TRBJ2-1; possible D gene TRBD2, 6 bases. The V gene lost 5 bases and the J gene lost 10 bases, with 12 bases spanning the gap. CDR1 SQVTM and CDR2 ANQGSEA come from the germline V gene. The CDR3 loop spans 11 amino acids. CDR3 coding DNA: TGCAGCGTTTCTACCGGAGGGGAGCAGTTCTTC. It specifies CSVSTGGEQFF.

This chain's CDR3 is CASSPGQGLAYEQYF. CDR3 bases: TGCGCCAGCAGCCCCGGCCAGGGGCTGGCCTACGAGCAGTACTTC. The gene calls are TRBV4-3 and TRBJ2-7; possibly TRBD1 for D (6 bases). The length of the CDR3 is 15 residues. Trimming pared 4 bases from V and 2 bases from J, leaving 15 bases between. Germline CDR1 LGHNA, CDR2 YSLEER.

The J gene is TRBJ2-5, the V gene TRBV18; 9 bases agree with TRBD2. Trimming removed 4 bases from V and 3 bases from J; junction bases left unmatched: 6. There are 15 residues in the CDR3. Germline V gives CDR1 KGHSH, CDR2 LQKENI. The CDR3 reads CASSRLSGRKETQYF. In nucleotides, the CDR3 is TGTGCCAGCTCACGGCTGAGCGGGAGGAAAGAGACCCAGTACTTC. The whole variable domain, filled in from reference TRBV18 and TRBJ2-5, reads NAGVMQNPRHLVRRRGQEARLRCSPMKGHSHVYWYRQLPEEGLKFMVYLQKENIIDESGMPKERFSAEFPKEGPSILRIQQVVRGDSAAYFCASSRLSGRKETQYFGPGTRLLVL.

The V gene is TRBV9, the J gene TRBJ1-4; 7 bases are a match to TRBD1. Germline V gene lookup returns CDR1 SGDLS and CDR2 YYNGEE. The CDR3 totals 14 residues. The V segment lost 4 bases and the J segment 2 bases; nucleotides outside the gene matches: 2. For the CDR3, the DNA is TGTGCCAGCAGCCGGGGACAGACTAATGAAAAACTGTTTTTT. It encodes CASSRGQTNEKLFF. Together with reference TRBV9 and TRBJ1-4, the CDR3 gives the full variable domain: DSGVTQTPKHLITATGQRVTLRCSPRSGDLSVYWYQQSLDQGLQFLIQYYNGEERAKGNILERFSAQQFPDLHSELNLSSLELGDSALYFCASSRGQTNEKLFFGSGTQLSVL.

This clonotype showed up just a few times. V and J are TRBV5-5 and TRBJ1-1, with D unresolved. Trimming pared 3 bases from V and 1 base from J, leaving 19 bases between. The germline V gene encodes CDR1 SGHKS and CDR2 YYEKEE (reference sequence). There are 17 residues in the CDR3. The CDR3 nucleotides are TGTGCCAGCAGCTCACTCCTTTCCCCTTCTCCGAACACTGAAGCTTTCTTT. Its translation is CASSSLLSPSPNTEAFF.

The rearrangement joins TRBV5-1 to TRBJ2-5; D might be TRBD2 (6 bases). CDR3 length: 16 amino acids. The germline V and J ends were trimmed by 2 bases and 0 bases, with 14 bases remaining between them. Germline V gives CDR1 SGHRS, CDR2 YFSETQ. The DNA for the CDR3 is TGCGCCAGCAGCTTAGGGGACTGGCAGTACCAAGAGACCCAGTACTTC. Its protein product is CASSLGDWQYQETQYF.

The CDR3 coding sequence is TGTGCCAGCAGCCTGGGACAGTCACCGGAGACCCAGTACTTC. Translating gives CASSLGQSPETQYF. This chain links TRBV12-3 or TRBV12-4 with TRBJ2-5, with 7 bases that match TRBD1. The CDR3 extends over 14 amino acids. V lost 6 bases to trimming and J lost 5 bases; unmatched junction nucleotides: 9.

This clonotype was recorded a few times. This chain joins TRBV29-1 and TRBJ2-3; weak D call: TRBD1 (5 bases). This CDR3 has 14 residues. Trimming cost V 6 bases and J 0 bases, with 13 bases left between them. CDR1 is SQVTM and CDR2 is ANQGSEA in the germline V gene. The CDR3 coding sequence is TGCAGCGTGGCTCAGGGAACCAGCACAGATACGCAGTATTTT. Translation: CSVAQGTSTDTQYF.

This clonotype was counted a few times. J is TRBJ1-1 and V is TRBV7-9, with D perhaps TRBD1 (6 bases). The CDR3 runs 13 residues. Per the germline V gene, CDR1 is SEHNR and CDR2 is FQNEAQ (reference sequence). The V end lost 6 bases, the J end lost 4 bases, and 12 bases lay between the germline ends. CDR3 in amino acids: CASSRQASTEAFF. The DNA for the CDR3 is TGTGCCAGCAGTCGACAGGCTAGCACTGAAGCTTTCTTT.

V usage is TRBV5-1 and J usage is TRBJ1-2, with D uncertain. Germline CDR1 is SGHRS and CDR2 is YFSETQ. Trimming stripped 1 base from V and 4 bases from J, with 11 bases between. This CDR3 spans 14 amino acids. The CDR3 sequence is CASSLTDGLYGYTF. CDR3 in DNA: TGCGCCAGCAGCTTGACGGACGGGCTCTATGGCTACACCTTC. The full variable domain, with the rest looked up from reference TRBV5-1 and TRBJ1-2, is KAGVTQTPRYLIKTRGQQVTLSCSPISGHRSVSWYQQTPGQGLQFLFEYFSETQRNKGNFPGRFSGRQFSNSRSEMNVSTLELGDSALYLCASSLTDGLYGYTFGSGTRLTVV.

This chain links TRBV5-1 with TRBJ2-2, with 7 bases fitting TRBD2. Losses at the gene ends were 4 bases for V and 4 bases for J; bases not matched to a gene: 10. Germline V gene sequence: CDR1 SGHRS, CDR2 YFSETQ. The CDR3 loop spans 16 amino acids. The CDR3 coding sequence is TGCGCCAGCAGCGCCCCCGGGACTATATTCACCGGGGAGCTGTTTTTT. It encodes CASSAPGTIFTGELFF.

This clonotype was seen a handful of times. This chain uses TRBV2 with TRBJ2-2, with TRBD1 matching 10 bases. CDR1 is SNHLY, CDR2 FYNNEI, per germline. The J segment lost 7 bases and the V segment lost 6 bases, leaving 5 bases of the junction unmatched. This CDR3 spans 14 amino acids. CDR3 sequence (DNA): TGTGCCAGCAGAGGGACAGGGGCGAGCGGGGAGCTGTTTTTT. Translated: CASRGTGASGELFF.

This clonotype has more than one count but fewer than ten. This chain links TRBV7-2 with TRBJ2-1; D is perhaps TRBD1 (5 bases). This CDR3 is 16 amino acids long. Germline lookup yields CDR1 SGHTA and CDR2 FQGNSA. Deletions cut 5 bases from V and 0 bases from J, with 14 bases between. The CDR3 coding sequence is TGTGCCAGCAGCCCCAGGGTAGGCAGCTCCTACAATGAGCAGTTCTTC. Amino acid sequence: CASSPRVGSSYNEQFF. Filled out from reference TRBV7-2 and TRBJ2-1, the complete variable domain reads GAGVSQSPSNKVTEKGKDVELRCDPISGHTALYWYRQSLGQGLEFLIYFQGNSAPDKSGLPSDRFSAERTGGSVSTLTIQRTQQEDSAVYLCASSPRVGSSYNEQFFGPGTRLTVL.

J is TRBJ2-1 and V is TRBV7-3; 10 bases agree with TRBD2. Unmatched junction bases numbered 10, after V lost 1 base and J lost 10 bases. This CDR3 has 16 residues. Per germline, CDR1 SGHTA and CDR2 FQGTGA. The CDR3 sequence is CASSLMGLAGEKEQFF. The CDR3, as DNA: TGTGCCAGCAGCTTAATGGGCCTAGCGGGAGAAAAAGAGCAGTTCTTC.

The chain links TRBV5-5 to TRBJ2-5; 7 bases are shared with TRBD1. CDR1 is SGHKS and CDR2 is YYEKEE in the germline V gene (reference sequence). After removal of 4 bases from V and 1 base from J, the junction contained 7 bases not matched to a gene. The CDR3 spans 15 residues. The CDR3, as DNA: TGTGCCAGCAGCGAACAGGGGCGCTTCCAAGAGACCCAGTACTTC. It translates to CASSEQGRFQETQYF.